The 10 T cell receptor beta chains below were found in one sample sequenced in a study of PD-L1 blockade in urothelial cancer. Sequenced by immunoSEQ multiplex PCR; TCRdb stores in-frame clones only, minus some. This table has about 48,000 clones, roughly 80% appearing once. Time point meaning: peripheral blood 6 weeks after treatment start. Here the sequenced sample was PBMCs, taken around atezolizumab (anti-PD-L1) treatment. The receptors were gathered from a man aged 65 to 85 with urothelial cancer.

The chain carries TRBV7-9 and TRBJ2-5; perhaps TRBD1 as D (5 bases). V was trimmed by 6 bases and J by 5 bases, leaving 19 bases between them. This CDR3 is built from 15 residues. Germline V gene data show CDR1 as SEHNR and CDR2 as FQNEAQ (reference sequence). CDR3 amino acids: CASSSGSGPSETQYF. CDR3 nucleotides: TGTGCCAGCAGTTCAGGGTCTGGCCCCTCGGAGACCCAGTACTTC.

The chain recombines TRBV7-9 with TRBJ2-2, with 9 nucleotides matching TRBD2. The CDR3 is made up of 16 amino acids. The J segment lost 0 bases and the V segment lost 6 bases, leaving 5 bases of the junction unmatched. Germline CDR1 and CDR2: SEHNR and FQNEAQ (reference sequence). The CDR3 spells CASRPLAGTNTGELFF. The CDR3 coding sequence is TGTGCCAGCAGGCCCCTAGCGGGAACGAACACCGGGGAGCTGTTTTTT.

The gene calls are TRBV6-5 and TRBJ2-7; 9 positions match TRBD1. V trimming: 0 bases; J trimming: 2 bases; junction bases outside the gene matches: 5. Germline-derived CDR1 and CDR2 are MNHEY and SVGAGI. The CDR3 loop spans 16 amino acids. The CDR3 DNA is TGTGCCAGCAGTTACTCCCCTGGGGACAGGGCCTACGAGCAGTACTTC. Its protein is CASSYSPGDRAYEQYF.

The rearrangement joins TRBV5-1 to TRBJ2-1; tentative D call: TRBD2 (6 bases). V dropped 7 bases and J dropped 7 bases, with 24 bases sitting between them. The CDR3 consists of 16 residues. Germline V lookup: CDR1 SGHRS, CDR2 YFSETQ. The DNA of the CDR3 is TGCGCCAGCCTATCGGACTACCCCCAAGGCGGTAATGAGCAGTTCTTC. This translates into CASLSDYPQGGNEQFF.

The rearrangement joins TRBV19 to TRBJ1-2; D unresolved. CDR3 size: 14 residues. Trimming removed 3 bases at V and 0 bases at J, with 8 bases between. CDR1 is LNHDA and CDR2 is SQIVND in the germline V gene (reference sequence). The CDR3 DNA sequence: TGTGCCAGTAGTATTAAACTCACTAACTATGGCTACACCTTC. Protein sequence: CASSIKLTNYGYTF.

The rearrangement joins TRBV19 to TRBJ2-7; maybe TRBD2 (6 bases). Trimming removed 7 bases at V and 0 bases at J, with 16 bases between. The CDR3 consists of 15 residues. The V gene's germline CDR1 is LNHDA and CDR2 SQIVND (reference sequence). CDR3 coding DNA: TGTGCCAGTATGGAGTCTCCGGGGGACTCCTACGAGCAGTACTTC. Encoded protein: CASMESPGDSYEQYF. The whole variable domain, filled in from reference TRBV19 and TRBJ2-7, reads DGGITQSPKYLFRKEGQNVTLSCEQNLNHDAMYWYRQDPGQGLRLIYYSQIVNDFQKGDIAEGYSVSREKKESFPLTVTSAQKNPTAFYLCASMESPGDSYEQYFGPGTRLTVT.

V is TRBV10-1 and J is TRBJ2-5; TRBD2 aligns across 8 bases. CDR3 length: 14 amino acids. Germline-derived CDR1 and CDR2 are WNHNN and SYGVQD (reference sequence). V shed 2 bases, J shed 5 bases, and the junction held 4 bases outside the gene matches. The CDR3 bases are TGCGCCAGCAGTGAGACGGGAGGGCCGGAGACCCAGTACTTC. Amino acids: CASSETGGPETQYF.

This clone was seen only a few times. The V call is TRBV9, the J call TRBJ1-1; D gene uncertain. CDR3 length: 13 residues. Between the trimmed V and J ends, which lost 0 bases and 5 bases, there was a span of 8 bases. The germline CDR1 and CDR2 sequences are SGDLS and YYNGEE. The DNA for the CDR3 is TGTGCCAGCAGCGTAGGGGCTGAGACTGAAGCTTTCTTT. It specifies CASSVGAETEAFF.

The J gene is TRBJ2-1, the V gene TRBV28; D ambiguous. This CDR3 is built from 11 residues. Trimming took 8 bases from V and 3 from J, leaving 5 bases between them. From germline, CDR1 is MDHEN and CDR2 SYDVKM. For the CDR3, the DNA is TGTGCCAGCCTATTCTACAATGAGCAGTTCTTC. Translating it yields CASLFYNEQFF.

The chain is built from TRBV4-1 and TRBJ1-2, with TRBD1 matching over 7 bases. The CDR3 extends over 16 amino acids. The V gene end was trimmed by 0 bases and the J gene end by 4 bases; junction bases not matched to a gene: 8. The germline CDR1 and CDR2 sequences are MGHRA and YSYEKL. DNA of the CDR3: TGCGCCAGCAGCCAAGAGGAGATAGGGGGCCTCTATGGCTACACCTTC. Its protein product is CASSQEEIGGLYGYTF.